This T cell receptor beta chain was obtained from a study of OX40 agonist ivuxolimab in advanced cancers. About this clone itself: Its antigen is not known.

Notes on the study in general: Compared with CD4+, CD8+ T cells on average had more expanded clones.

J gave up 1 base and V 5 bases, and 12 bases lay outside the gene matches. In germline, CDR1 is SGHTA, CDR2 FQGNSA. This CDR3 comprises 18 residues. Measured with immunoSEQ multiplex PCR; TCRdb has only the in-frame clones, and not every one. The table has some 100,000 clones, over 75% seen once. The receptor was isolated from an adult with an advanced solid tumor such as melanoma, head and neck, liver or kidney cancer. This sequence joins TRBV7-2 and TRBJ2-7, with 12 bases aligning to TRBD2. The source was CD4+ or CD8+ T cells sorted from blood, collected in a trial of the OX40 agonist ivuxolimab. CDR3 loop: CASSHGLAGGPRSYEQYF. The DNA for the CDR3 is TGTGCCAGCAGCCATGGTCTAGCGGGAGGGCCTAGGTCCTACGAGCAGTACTTC.